The subject of this entry is one T cell receptor beta chain. This clone was observed once. Its cognate antigen has yet to be identified. Qualities for individual bases were not recorded, and no much larger clone is one base off. Whole blood was collected in K2EDTA tubes by collaborating institutions according to the institutions' own protocols. For TCRbeta analysis, collaborators shipped samples in one of three forms: frozen whole blood, isolated PBMCs, or DNA extracted from either of those sample types. The immunoSEQ Assay, a bias-controlled multiplex PCR, was used to amplify TCRbeta CDR3 regions from genomic DNA. The authors' pipeline ran thus. Within the assay, amplification of reference gene primers was used to estimate how many nucleated cells each sample contained. To quantify the absolute abundance of each unique TCRbeta CDR3 rearrangement, sequence reads were collapsed and filtered. Productive Simpson clonality was computed per sample as the square root of Simpson's diversity index over productive rearrangements. TCRdb obtained this table from immuneACCESS and retained in-frame rearrangements with V and J assigned. These tables miss some clones; where compared with another copy, unresolved V genes account for less than half of the shortfall, and the remainder is unexplained. For V, J and clone size, that table is used; D and trimming come from the DNA. The sample table records about 120,000 clones; about nine tenths of these occur just once. Approximately 1.9% of the sample rests with the top ten.

These data come from a study of blood T cell repertoires in COVID-19 (dated by TCRdb to the early 2020s). The study in broad terms: Samples covering the acute and convalescent phases of COVID-19 were provided by collaborators in the United States, Italy and Spain. The sample metadata nearly always contained a de-identified subject ID, COVID-19 status, age in years and sex. Where HLA class I and class II types were available, the types were taken from metadata supplied by the sample provider, not from assay-based typing. The samples were drawn from two sources: the first 160 participants of the ongoing ImmuneRACE study, and approximately 1,300 subjects contributed by 6 global collaborators. A freely available public database, intended as a resource for researchers studying the immune response to SARS-CoV-2, is where the repertoires were released. The material from the prospective study consisted of cDNA or gDNA derived from T cells, B-cell-depleted T cells, or PBMCs. Deeply sampled blood TCRbeta repertoires from subjects exposed to, actively infected with, or recovered from COVID-19 were included in the dataset. Study-wide conclusions, independent of this receptor: How much clinical and demographic metadata was included differed by source and by participant, and the metadata was provided uncurated.

From the cysteine up to the phenylalanine, the CDR3 has a length of 18 residues. The read is trimmed to its CDR3 DNA, 54 bases read in frame from base 1. Trimming at the junction amounts to 8 bases on V and 1 base on J, and the germline ends lie 26 bases apart. CDR1 and CDR2, looked up from the germline V gene, are MDHEN and SYDVKM. The chain is made from TRBV28 and TRBJ1-1; TRBD1 might be the D gene, on 6 matching bases. Sequencing was performed on peripheral blood. The TCR was taken from a human donor with active COVID-19. The donor label of this sample is uncertain. In nucleotide form, the sequence is TGTGCCAGCCTCCCTGTGGGGGCAGGGGTACGGCGGAACACTGAAGCTTTCTTT. Its product reads: CASLPVGAGVRRNTEAFF.